This T cell receptor beta chain originates from a study of post-analysis software for immune sequencing data. Findings of the study overall: The normalized Chao1 diversity of multiple sclerosis patients was significantly lower than that of controls. There were roughly 5 TRBV segments more frequent in patients than controls, and TRBV5-6, TRBV5-1 and TRBV20-1 were among them.

The V end lost 3 bases, the J end lost 2 bases, and 11 bases lay between the germline ends. This CDR3 spans 15 amino acids. From germline, CDR1 is SEHNR and CDR2 FQNEAQ (reference sequence). TCR beta cDNA libraries included unique molecular identifiers. A single record per CDR3 protein comes from TCRdb applying MiXCR to the PCR reads. The sample includes some 500,000 distinct CDR3 sequences, less than 45% of them seen just once. Points on this clonotype: The antigen remains undetermined.

The rearrangement joins TRBV7-9 to TRBJ1-5; maybe TRBD1 (5 bases). The receptor was derived from a girl aged 10 to 17 with multiple sclerosis. Material for sequencing was blood. CDR3 coding DNA: TGTGCCAGCAGCTTCGGGGGTAGTGGCAATCAGCCCCAGCATTTT. Protein: CASSFGGSGNQPQHF.